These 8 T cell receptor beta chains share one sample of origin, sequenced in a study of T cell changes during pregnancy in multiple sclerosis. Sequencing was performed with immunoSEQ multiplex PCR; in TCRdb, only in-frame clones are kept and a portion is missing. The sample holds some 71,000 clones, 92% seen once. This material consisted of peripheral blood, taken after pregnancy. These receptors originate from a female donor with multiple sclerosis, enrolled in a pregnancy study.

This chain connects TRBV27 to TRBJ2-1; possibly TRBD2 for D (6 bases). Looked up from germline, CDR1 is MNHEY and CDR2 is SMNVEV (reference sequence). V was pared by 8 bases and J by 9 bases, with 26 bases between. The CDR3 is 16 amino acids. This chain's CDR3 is CASSYITGTGVGEQFF. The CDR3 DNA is TGTGCCAGCTCTTACATAACCGGGACTGGGGTGGGTGAGCAGTTCTTC.

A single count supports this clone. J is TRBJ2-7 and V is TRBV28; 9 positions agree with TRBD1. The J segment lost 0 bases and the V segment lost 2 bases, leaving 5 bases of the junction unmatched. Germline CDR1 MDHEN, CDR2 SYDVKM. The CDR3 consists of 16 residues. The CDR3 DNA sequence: TGTGCCAGCAGTTTACGGCCGGGACAGGGCTCCTACGAGCAGTACTTC. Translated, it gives CASSLRPGQGSYEQYF.

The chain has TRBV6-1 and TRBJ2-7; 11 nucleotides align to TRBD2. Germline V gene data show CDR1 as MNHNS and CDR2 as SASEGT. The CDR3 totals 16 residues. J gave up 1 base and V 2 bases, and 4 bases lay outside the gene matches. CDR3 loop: CASSEKGTSGSYEQYF. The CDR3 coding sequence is TGTGCCAGCAGTGAAAAAGGGACTAGCGGTTCCTACGAGCAGTACTTC.

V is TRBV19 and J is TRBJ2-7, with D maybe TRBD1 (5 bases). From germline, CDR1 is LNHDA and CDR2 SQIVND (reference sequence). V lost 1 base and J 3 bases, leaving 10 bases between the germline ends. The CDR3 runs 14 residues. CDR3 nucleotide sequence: TGTGCCAGTAGTATAGGAACAGGAGTCTACGAGCAGTACTTC. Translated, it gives CASSIGTGVYEQYF.

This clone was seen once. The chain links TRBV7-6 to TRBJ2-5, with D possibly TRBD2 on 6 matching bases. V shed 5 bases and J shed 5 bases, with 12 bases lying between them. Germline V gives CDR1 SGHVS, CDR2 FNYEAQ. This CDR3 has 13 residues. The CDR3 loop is CASSHAGYETQYF. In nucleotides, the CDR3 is TGTGCCAGCAGCCACGCGGGGTACGAGACCCAGTACTTC.

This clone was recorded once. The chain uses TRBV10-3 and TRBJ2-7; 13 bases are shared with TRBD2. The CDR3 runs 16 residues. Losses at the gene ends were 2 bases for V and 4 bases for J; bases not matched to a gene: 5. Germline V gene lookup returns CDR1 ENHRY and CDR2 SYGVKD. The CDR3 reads CAISEEGTSGEYEQYF. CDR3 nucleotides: TGTGCCATCAGTGAGGAGGGGACTAGCGGGGAGTACGAGCAGTACTTC.

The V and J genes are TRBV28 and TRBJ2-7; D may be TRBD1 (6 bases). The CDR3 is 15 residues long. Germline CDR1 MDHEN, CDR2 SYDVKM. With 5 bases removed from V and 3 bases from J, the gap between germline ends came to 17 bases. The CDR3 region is CASSTGSGYDYEQYF. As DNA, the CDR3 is TGTGCCAGCAGTACAGGGTCCGGTTACGACTACGAGCAGTACTTC.

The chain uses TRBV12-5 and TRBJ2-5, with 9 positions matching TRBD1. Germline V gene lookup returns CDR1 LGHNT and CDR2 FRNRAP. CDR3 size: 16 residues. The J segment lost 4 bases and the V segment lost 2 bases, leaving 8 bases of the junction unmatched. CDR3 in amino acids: CASGLTRTGERETQYF. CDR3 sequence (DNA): TGTGCTAGTGGTTTGACGCGGACAGGGGAGAGAGAGACCCAGTACTTC.